This T cell receptor (beta chain) was retrieved from a study of blood T cell repertoires in COVID-19. Study in general: The origin of the acute and convalescent COVID-19 samples was the United States, Italy and Spain. Sources were T cells, B-cell-depleted T cells, or PBMCs; the material itself was cDNA or gDNA.

The sample holds one count of this clone. Authors' methods: Estimates of nucleated cell counts were drawn from the amplification of reference gene primers. Produced via immunoSEQ multiplex PCR; TCRdb's table is partial and in-frame only. Clonal size and the V and J genes are those of that table, whereas D and trimming came from the DNA. The sample yields 100,000 to 150,000 clones, about 87% seen once. With 4 bases removed from V and 4 bases from J, the gap between germline ends came to 7 bases. Per germline, CDR1 SQVTM and CDR2 ANQGSEA. The CDR3 is 11 residues long. The sample taken for sequencing was peripheral blood. This clonotype originated in a woman between 45 and 60 years old with acute or convalescent COVID-19. The rearrangement links TRBV29-1 to TRBJ1-1, with no clear D. In nucleotides, the CDR3 is TGCAGCGTTGGTGTGGCCACTGAAGCTTTCTTT. Its translation is CSVGVATEAFF.